The TCR beta chain described here comes from a study of T cell changes during pregnancy in multiple sclerosis. Clones were sequenced by immunoSEQ multiplex PCR, and TCRdb holds only the in-frame ones, with some missing. The sample has some 14,000 clones; approximately 80% are singletons. Trimming removed 0 bases from V and 5 bases from J, with 13 bases in between. Germline lookup yields CDR1 SGDLS and CDR2 YYNGEE. The CDR3 has 15 residues. The sample consisted of CD8+ T cells from peripheral blood mononuclear cells, taken after pregnancy. This sequence joins TRBV9 and TRBJ2-3, with TRBD2 as a possible D gene (6 bases). This sequence originates from a female donor in good health, enrolled as a control in a pregnancy study. The CDR3 DNA reads as TGTGCCAGCAGCGTAGTGGGGGGTCCGGGAGATACGCAGTATTTT. It specifies CASSVVGGPGDTQYF.